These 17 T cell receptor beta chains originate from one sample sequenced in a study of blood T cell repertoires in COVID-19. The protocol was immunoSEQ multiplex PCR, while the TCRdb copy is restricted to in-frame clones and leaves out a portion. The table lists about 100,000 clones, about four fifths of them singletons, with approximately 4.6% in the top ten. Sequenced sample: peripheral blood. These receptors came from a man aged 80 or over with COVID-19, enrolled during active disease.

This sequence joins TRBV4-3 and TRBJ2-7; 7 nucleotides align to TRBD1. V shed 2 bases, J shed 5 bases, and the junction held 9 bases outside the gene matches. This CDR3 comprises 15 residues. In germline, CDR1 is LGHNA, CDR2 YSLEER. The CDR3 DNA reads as TGCGCCAGCAGCCAAACTTACAGGGGTCCCAACGAGCAGTACTTC. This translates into CASSQTYRGPNEQYF.

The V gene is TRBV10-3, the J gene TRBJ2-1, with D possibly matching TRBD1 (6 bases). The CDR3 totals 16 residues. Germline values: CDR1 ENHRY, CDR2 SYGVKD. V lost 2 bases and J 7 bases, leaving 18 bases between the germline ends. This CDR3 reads CAISEANRVTGNEQFF. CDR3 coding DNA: TGTGCCATCAGTGAGGCGAACAGGGTTACGGGTAATGAGCAGTTCTTC.

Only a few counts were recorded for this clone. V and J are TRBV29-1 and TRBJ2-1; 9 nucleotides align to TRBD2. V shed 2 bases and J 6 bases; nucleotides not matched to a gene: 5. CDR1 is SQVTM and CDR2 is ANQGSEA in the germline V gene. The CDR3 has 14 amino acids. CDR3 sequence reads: CSVEWLAGFNEQFF. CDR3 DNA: TGCAGCGTTGAATGGCTAGCGGGATTCAATGAGCAGTTCTTC.

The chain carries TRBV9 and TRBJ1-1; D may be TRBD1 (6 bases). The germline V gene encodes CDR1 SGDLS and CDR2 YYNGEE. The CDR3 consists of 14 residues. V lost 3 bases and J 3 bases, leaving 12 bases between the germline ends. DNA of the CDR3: TGTGCCAGCAGCGCCAGGGGCCTAGACACTGAAGCTTTCTTT. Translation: CASSARGLDTEAFF.

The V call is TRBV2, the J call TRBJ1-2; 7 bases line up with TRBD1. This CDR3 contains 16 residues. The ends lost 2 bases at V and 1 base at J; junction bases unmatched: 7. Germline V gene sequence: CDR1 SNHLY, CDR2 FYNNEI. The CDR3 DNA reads TGTGCCAGCAGTGAAAGAGGCCAGGGGGGTAACTATGGCTACACCTTC. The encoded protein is CASSERGQGGNYGYTF.

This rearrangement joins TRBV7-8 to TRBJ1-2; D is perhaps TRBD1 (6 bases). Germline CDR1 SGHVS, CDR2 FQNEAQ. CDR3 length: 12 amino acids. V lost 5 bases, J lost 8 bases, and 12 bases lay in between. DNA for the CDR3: TGTGCCAGCAGCCCAGGGACATACGGCTACACCTTC. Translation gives CASSPGTYGYTF.

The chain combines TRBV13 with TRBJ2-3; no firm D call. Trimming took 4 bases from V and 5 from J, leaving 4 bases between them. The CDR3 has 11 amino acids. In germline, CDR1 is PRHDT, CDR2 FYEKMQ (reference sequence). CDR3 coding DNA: TGTGCCAGCAGCTCGGGAGATACGCAGTATTTT. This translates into CASSSGDTQYF. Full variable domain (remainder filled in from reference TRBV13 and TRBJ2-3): AAGVIQSPRHLIKEKRETATLKCYPIPRHDTVYWYQQGPGQDPQFLISFYEKMQSDKGSIPDRFSAQQFSDYHSELNMSSLELGDSALYFCASSSGDTQYFGPGTRLTVL.

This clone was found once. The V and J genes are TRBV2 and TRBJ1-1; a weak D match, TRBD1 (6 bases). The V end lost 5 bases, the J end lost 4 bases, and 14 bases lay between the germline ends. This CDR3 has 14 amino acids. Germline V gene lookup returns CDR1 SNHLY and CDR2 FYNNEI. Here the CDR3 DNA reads TGTGCCAGCAGTCAACAGGGATATTTCACTGAAGCTTTCTTT. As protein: CASSQQGYFTEAFF.

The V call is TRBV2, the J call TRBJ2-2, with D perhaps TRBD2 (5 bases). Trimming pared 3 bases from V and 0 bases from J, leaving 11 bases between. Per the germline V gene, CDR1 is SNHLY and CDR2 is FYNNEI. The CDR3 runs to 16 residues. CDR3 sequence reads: CASSDLRATNTGELFF. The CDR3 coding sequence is TGTGCCAGCAGTGACTTGCGGGCTACGAACACCGGGGAGCTGTTTTTT.

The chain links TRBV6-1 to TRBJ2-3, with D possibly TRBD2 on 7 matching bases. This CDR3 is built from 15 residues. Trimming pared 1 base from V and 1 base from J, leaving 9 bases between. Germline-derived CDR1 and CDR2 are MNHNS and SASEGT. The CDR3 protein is CASSEGGGRTDTQYF. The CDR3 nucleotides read TGTGCCAGCAGTGAAGGGGGGGGGCGCACAGATACGCAGTATTTT.

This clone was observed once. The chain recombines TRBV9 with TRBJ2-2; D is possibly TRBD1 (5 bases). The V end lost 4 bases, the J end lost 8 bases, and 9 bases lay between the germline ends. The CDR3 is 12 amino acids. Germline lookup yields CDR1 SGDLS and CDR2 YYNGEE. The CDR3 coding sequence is TGTGCCAGCAGCTTTCGACAGGGGGAGCTGTTTTTT. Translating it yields CASSFRQGELFF.

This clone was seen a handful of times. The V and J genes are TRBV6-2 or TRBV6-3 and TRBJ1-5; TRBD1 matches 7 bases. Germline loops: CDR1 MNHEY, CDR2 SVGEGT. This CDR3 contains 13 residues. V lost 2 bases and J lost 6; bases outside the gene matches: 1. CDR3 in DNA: TGTGCCAGCAGTTACCCAGGGGGTCAGCCCCAGCATTTT. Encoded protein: CASSYPGGQPQHF.

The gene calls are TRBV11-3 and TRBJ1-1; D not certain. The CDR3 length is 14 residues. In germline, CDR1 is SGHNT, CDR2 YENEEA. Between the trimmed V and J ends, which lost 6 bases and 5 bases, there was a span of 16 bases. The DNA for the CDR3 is TGTGCCAGCAGTCCTGGCACGCCGGGGACTGAAGCTTTCTTT. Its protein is CASSPGTPGTEAFF.

The CDR3 DNA follows: TGTGCCAGCAGCCAAGGTTCAGGGTTTCGTTGTAAAAACATTCAGTACTTC. Encoded protein: CASSQGSGFRCKNIQYF. The chain combines TRBV3-1 (or the pseudogene TRBV3-2) with TRBJ2-4, with a weak D call TRBD1 (5 bases). The germline V gene has CDR1 LGHDT and CDR2 YNNKEL (reference sequence). This CDR3 has 17 residues. V gave up 1 base and J gave up 4 bases, with 17 bases separating them.

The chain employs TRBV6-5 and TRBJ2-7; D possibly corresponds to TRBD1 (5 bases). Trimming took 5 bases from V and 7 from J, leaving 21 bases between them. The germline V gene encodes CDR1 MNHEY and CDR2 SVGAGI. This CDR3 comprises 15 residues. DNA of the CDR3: TGTGCCAGCAGTAACGACAGAGTAGGATTGGGGGAGCAGTACTTC. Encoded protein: CASSNDRVGLGEQYF.

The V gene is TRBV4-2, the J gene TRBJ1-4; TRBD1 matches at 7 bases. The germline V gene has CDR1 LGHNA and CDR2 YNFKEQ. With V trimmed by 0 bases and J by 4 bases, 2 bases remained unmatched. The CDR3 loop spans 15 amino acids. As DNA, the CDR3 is TGTGCCAGCAGCCAAGAGGGACAGCTTAATGAAAAACTGTTTTTT. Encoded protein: CASSQEGQLNEKLFF.

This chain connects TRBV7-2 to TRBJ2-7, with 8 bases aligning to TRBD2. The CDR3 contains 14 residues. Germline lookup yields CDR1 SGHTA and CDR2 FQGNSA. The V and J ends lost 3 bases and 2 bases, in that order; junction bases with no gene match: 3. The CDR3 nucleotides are TGTGCCAGCAGCTTCAACGGGGGGGCCTACGAGCAGTACTTC. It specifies CASSFNGGAYEQYF.